These 23 T cell receptor beta chains originate from one sample sequenced in a study of radiation and T cells in renal cell carcinoma. Profiling relied on immunoSEQ multiplex PCR, and the TCRdb table lists in-frame clones only, not all of them. The sample lists about 130,000 clones; more than 75% were seen once. Indicated time point: blood 2 weeks post-SBRT. The treatment here: 15 Gy SBRT to primary tumor, nephrectomy 4 weeks later. The sample here was blood, taken from a patient whose treatment included radiotherapy and nephrectomy. These receptors originate from a woman between 70 and 85 years old with renal cell carcinoma.

The CDR3 DNA is TGTGCCAGCAGCTTAGCGACAGGGGTGGGAGATACGCAGTATTTT. Translation: CASSLATGVGDTQYF. The genes are TRBV7-9 and TRBJ2-3, with TRBD1 matching 8 bases. CDR3 length equals 15 residues. The V gene end was trimmed by 0 bases and the J gene end by 5 bases; junction bases not matched to a gene: 4. The germline V gene has CDR1 SEHNR and CDR2 FQNEAQ (reference sequence).

This chain joins TRBV4-2 and TRBJ2-5, with TRBD2 identical over 15 bases. In germline, CDR1 is LGHNA, CDR2 YNFKEQ. After removal of 4 bases from V and 10 bases from J, the junction contained 16 bases not matched to a gene. The CDR3 is made up of 18 amino acids. CDR3 in DNA: TGTGCCAGCAGCCCTCCAATCCGGACTAGCGGGGGGGGAGGGGACCAGTACTTC. Amino acid sequence: CASSPPIRTSGGGGDQYF.

The chain employs TRBV27 and TRBJ1-1; D remains ambiguous. The CDR3 loop spans 13 amino acids. V was clipped by 7 bases and J by 3 bases, with 12 bases between them. Germline V CDR1 and CDR2: MNHEY, SMNVEV (reference sequence). This chain's CDR3 is CASTRTWDTEAFF. In DNA form, the CDR3 reads TGTGCCAGCACCCGGACGTGGGACACTGAAGCTTTCTTT.

The CDR3 DNA reads TGTGCCAGTAGTATTCTAAACTATGGCTACACCTTC. Translated: CASSILNYGYTF. This chain joins TRBV19 and TRBJ1-2; the D is unclear. CDR3 length equals 12 residues. Germline V gives CDR1 LNHDA, CDR2 SQIVND (reference sequence). V was trimmed by 3 bases and J by 2 bases, leaving 4 bases between them.

Only one count was recorded for this clone. The gene calls are TRBV6-4 and TRBJ2-3, with 9 positions matching TRBD1. Trimming removed 9 bases from V and 3 bases from J; junction bases left unmatched: 4. The CDR3 has 13 amino acids. Per the germline V gene, CDR1 is MRHNA and CDR2 is SNTAGT. DNA for the CDR3: TGTGCCAGTGGGACAGGGCAGACAGATACGCAGTATTTT. It is translated as CASGTGQTDTQYF.

This rearrangement joins TRBV6-6 to TRBJ2-1, with 8 bases fitting TRBD1. The CDR3 is 14 residues long. CDR1 and CDR2 from the germline V gene are MNHNY and SVGAGI (reference sequence). V dropped 6 bases and J dropped 7; count of bases not matched to a gene: 8. CDR3 sequence (DNA): TGTGCCAGCAGCTGGACAGGGCTCGGGAATGAGCAGTTCTTC. The encoded protein is CASSWTGLGNEQFF.

The V gene is TRBV11-2, the J gene TRBJ2-7, with no clear D. Germline CDR1 and CDR2: SGHAT and FQNNGV. Trimming removed 0 bases from V and 2 bases from J, with 11 bases in between. The CDR3 spans 15 residues. The CDR3, as DNA: TGTGCCAGCAGCTTAGATCGGGCGGACGCCTACGAGCAGTACTTC. It translates to CASSLDRADAYEQYF. Based on the CDR3 plus reference TRBV11-2 and TRBJ2-7, the full variable domain is EAGVAQSPRYKIIEKRQSVAFWCNPISGHATLYWYQQILGQGPKLLIQFQNNGVVDDSQLPKDRFSAERLKGVDSTLKIQPAKLEDSAVYLCASSLDRADAYEQYFGPGTRLTVT.

This clone was counted between two and nine times. The chain has TRBV5-4 and TRBJ1-1, with TRBD1 as a possible D gene (5 bases). With 0 bases removed from V and 0 bases from J, the gap between germline ends came to 6 bases. This CDR3 comprises 14 residues. Germline lookup yields CDR1 SGHNT and CDR2 YYREEE (reference sequence). This chain's CDR3 is CASSLDRMNTEAFF. The CDR3 DNA reads as TGTGCCAGCAGCTTGGACAGGATGAACACTGAAGCTTTCTTT. Drawing the rest from reference TRBV5-4 and TRBJ1-1, the complete variable domain is ETGVTQSPTHLIKTRGQQVTLRCSSQSGHNTVSWYQQALGQGPQFIFQYYREEENGRGNFPPRFSGLQFPNYSSELNVNALELDDSALYLCASSLDRMNTEAFFGQGTRLTVV.

This sequence joins TRBV30 and TRBJ1-6; D unclear. This CDR3 has 14 residues. The V gene lost 4 bases and the J gene lost 9 bases, with 16 bases spanning the gap. Germline V gene data show CDR1 as GTSNPN and CDR2 as SVGIG (reference sequence). CDR3 sequence (DNA): TGTGCCTGGAAGGGAACGGGTGGCAGTTCACCCCTCCACTTT. Amino acids: CAWKGTGGSSPLHF.

The chain joins TRBV28 to TRBJ1-5; possible D gene TRBD1, 5 bases. The CDR3 has 14 residues. With 2 bases removed from V and 5 bases from J, the gap between germline ends came to 10 bases. Germline CDR1 reads MDHEN; CDR2 reads SYDVKM. CDR3 loop: CASSLTGGDQPQHF. In nucleotides, the CDR3 is TGTGCCAGCAGTTTAACAGGAGGGGATCAGCCCCAGCATTTT. Looking up the rest from reference TRBV28 and TRBJ1-5 gives the full variable domain: DVKVTQSSRYLVKRTGEKVFLECVQDMDHENMFWYRQDPGLGLRLIYFSYDVKMKEKGDIPEGYSVSREKKERFSLILESASTNQTSMYLCASSLTGGDQPQHFGDGTRLSIL.

The chain links TRBV20-1 to TRBJ2-1; D perhaps matches TRBD2 (5 bases). CDR1 and CDR2 from the germline V gene are DFQATT and SNEGSKA (reference sequence). The CDR3 is 11 residues long. V shed 6 bases and J shed 7 bases, with 10 bases lying between them. The CDR3, as DNA: TGCAGTGCCCCACTAGGGAATGAGCAGTTCTTC. Translated: CSAPLGNEQFF.

A note on this clone: A junction end diverges from the germline sequence, so it may reflect a read error. J is TRBJ2-3 and V is TRBV6-5; 9 bases line up with TRBD2. CDR1 and CDR2 (germline): MNHEY, SVGAGI. The CDR3 loop spans 13 amino acids. CDR3 in DNA: TGTGCCAGCAGGAGCACCGGGGGGACTAGCAAACATTTT. This encodes CASRSTGGTSKHF.

The chain is built from TRBV6-5 and TRBJ1-5; 7 positions match TRBD1. The junction had 5 bases not matched to a gene; V was cut back by 5 bases and J by 7 bases. The germline CDR1 and CDR2 sequences are MNHEY and SVGAGI. The CDR3 covers 13 residues. Here the CDR3 DNA reads TGTGCCAGCAGTGGAAACAGGGGCCAGCCCCAGCATTTT. Its translation is CASSGNRGQPQHF.

The chain links TRBV4-1 to TRBJ1-1, with D possibly TRBD1 on 6 matching bases. Germline V gene sequence: CDR1 MGHRA, CDR2 YSYEKL. V was trimmed by 5 bases and J by 2 bases, leaving 18 bases between them. This CDR3 spans 16 amino acids. The CDR3 region is CASSSPAQGSNTEAFF. The CDR3 DNA reads TGCGCCAGCAGCAGCCCGGCGCAGGGGAGTAACACTGAAGCTTTCTTT.

The gene calls are TRBV5-6 and TRBJ2-4; the D gene is possibly TRBD2 (6 bases). Germline lookup yields CDR1 SGHDT and CDR2 YYEEEE. The CDR3 is made up of 15 amino acids. The germline V and J ends were trimmed by 1 base and 6 bases, with 14 bases remaining between them. This CDR3 reads CASSLISGRGNIQYF. The CDR3 DNA follows: TGTGCCAGCAGCTTGATCTCAGGGCGGGGAAACATTCAGTACTTC. The full variable domain, in which reference TRBV5-6 and TRBJ2-4 provide the parts outside the CDR3, is DAGVTQSPTHLIKTRGQQVTLRCSPKSGHDTVSWYQQALGQGPQFIFQYYEEEERQRGNFPDRFSGHQFPNYSSELNVNALLLGDSALYLCASSLISGRGNIQYFGAGTRLSVL.

The chain employs TRBV6-1 and TRBJ1-6, with TRBD1 matching over 7 bases. V trimming: 2 bases; J trimming: 8 bases; junction bases outside the gene matches: 3. CDR3 length: 14 amino acids. Germline values: CDR1 MNHNS, CDR2 SASEGT. CDR3 nucleotides: TGTGCCAGCAGTGAAAGGCAGGGGGATTCACCCCTCCACTTT. It yields the protein CASSERQGDSPLHF.

J is TRBJ1-1 and V is TRBV7-2; D is undetermined. The V end was cut by 4 bases, the J end by 1 base, with 7 bases between. CDR1 is SGHTA and CDR2 is FQGNSA in the germline V gene. CDR3 size: 13 residues. The CDR3 loop reads CASSSEGNTEAFF. The CDR3 DNA sequence: TGTGCCAGCAGCTCGGAGGGGAACACTGAAGCTTTCTTT.

The V and J genes are TRBV6-6 and TRBJ1-2; 9 nucleotides line up with TRBD1. Germline-derived CDR1 and CDR2 are MNHNY and SVGAGI (reference sequence). V was pared by 6 bases and J by 4 bases, with 3 bases of the junction left unmatched. This CDR3 spans 13 amino acids. The CDR3 nucleotides are TGTGCCAGCAGCCGGGACAGGGCCTATGGCTACACCTTC. Translating gives CASSRDRAYGYTF.

V is TRBV23-1 and J is TRBJ2-1; 7 bases are a match to TRBD1. TRBV23-1 belongs to the ORF category, with a function that is uncertain. CDR3 size: 16 residues. Trimming took 4 bases from V and 10 from J; bases not matched to a gene: 16. The CDR3 DNA reads as TGCGCCAGCAGTCCCTACACCCGGGACAGTATTCTCGAGCAGTTCTTC. Its translation: CASSPYTRDSILEQFF.

The chain employs TRBV15 and TRBJ2-2, with D possibly matching TRBD1 (6 bases). V lost 3 bases to trimming and J lost 6 bases, with 8 bases between them. CDR1 and CDR2 (germline): LNHNV, YYDKDF (reference sequence). The CDR3 extends over 13 amino acids. This chain's CDR3 is CATSSRGAGELFF. CDR3 in DNA: TGTGCCACCAGCAGCAGGGGTGCCGGGGAGCTGTTTTTT.

This chain uses TRBV14 with TRBJ2-3; tentative D call: TRBD2 (5 bases). Germline CDR1 is SGHDN and CDR2 is FVKESK. The CDR3 is 15 residues long. Trimming stripped 1 base from V and 0 bases from J, with 8 bases between. The CDR3 bases are TGTGCCAGCAGCCAAGGGAGGATCAGCACAGATACGCAGTATTTT. This codes for CASSQGRISTDTQYF.

The rearrangement links TRBV7-2 to TRBJ2-4; the D is unclear. V lost 3 bases, J lost 1 base, and 13 bases lay in between. Germline V gene data show CDR1 as SGHTA and CDR2 as FQGNSA. There are 16 residues in the CDR3. CDR3 sequence: CASSFTTGWAKNIQYF. The CDR3 nucleotides read TGTGCCAGCAGCTTTACGACGGGCTGGGCCAAAAACATTCAGTACTTC.

V is TRBV19 and J is TRBJ1-4, with 9 nucleotides matching TRBD1. Trimming at V came to 3 bases and at J to 12 bases, leaving 5 bases not matched to a gene. Looked up from germline, CDR1 is LNHDA and CDR2 is SQIVND (reference sequence). There are 13 residues in the CDR3. The CDR3 region is CASSIGQGKQLFF. In DNA form, the CDR3 reads TGTGCCAGTAGTATCGGACAGGGGAAGCAACTGTTTTTT.